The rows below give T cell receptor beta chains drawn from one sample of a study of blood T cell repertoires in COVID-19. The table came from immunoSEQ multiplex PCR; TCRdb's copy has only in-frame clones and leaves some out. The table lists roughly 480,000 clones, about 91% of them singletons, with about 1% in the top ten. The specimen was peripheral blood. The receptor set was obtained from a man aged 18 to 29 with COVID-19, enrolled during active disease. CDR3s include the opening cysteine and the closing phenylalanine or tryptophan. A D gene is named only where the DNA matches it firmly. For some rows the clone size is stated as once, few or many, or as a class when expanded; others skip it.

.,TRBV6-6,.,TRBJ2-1,TGTGCCAGCAGCCGGCCAAAGTCCGGGACTTCCCCTATATCCTACAATGAGCAGTTCTTC,CASSRPKSGTSPISYNEQFF
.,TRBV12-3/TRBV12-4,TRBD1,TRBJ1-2,TGTGCCAGCAGTCTCGGACAGGGGGGTGGCTACACCTTC,CASSLGQGGGYTF
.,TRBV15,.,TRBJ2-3,TGTGCCACCAGCAGCCGCGGGATTAATAAGATAGATTTT,CATSSRGINKIDF
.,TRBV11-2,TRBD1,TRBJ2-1,TGTGCCAGCAGAACGGCCGGGACAGGGATTGAGCAGTTCTTC,CASRTAGTGIEQFF
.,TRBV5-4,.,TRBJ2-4,TGTGCCAGCAGCCAGGGCGCTGACATTCAGTACTTC,CASSQGADIQYF
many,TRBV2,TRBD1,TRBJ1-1,TGTGCCAGCAGTGTGGAGGGGGCGGGAAACACTGAAGCTTTCTTT,CASSVEGAGNTEAFF
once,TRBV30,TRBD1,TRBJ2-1,TGTGCCTGGAACAGGGGTCGGGAATACAATGAGCAGTTCTTC,CAWNRGREYNEQFF
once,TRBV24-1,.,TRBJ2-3,TGTGCCACCAGTGATCCCGGACTTACAGATACGCAGTATTTT,CATSDPGLTDTQYF
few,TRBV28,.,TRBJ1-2,TGTGCCAGCAGTTTACCCCTGACAGGCCCCTACTATGGCTACACCTTC,CASSLPLTGPYYGYTF
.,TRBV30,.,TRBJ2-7,TGTGCCTGGAGTGTAACAGGGAACTCCTACGAGCAGTACTTC,CAWSVTGNSYEQYF
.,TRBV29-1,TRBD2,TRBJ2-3,TGCAGCGTTGGGTGCGATTCTAGCGGGAGCCCAGCAGATACGCAGTATTTT,CSVGCDSSGSPADTQYF
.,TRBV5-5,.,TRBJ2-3,TGTGCCAGCAGCTGGCTTGTCCTCACAGATACGCAGTATTTT,CASSWLVLTDTQYF